This passage covers 18 T cell receptor beta chains from one sample sequenced in a study of shared clonotypes between healthy human individuals. Assay: immunoSEQ multiplex PCR; the TCRdb copy retains only in-frame clones and omits some. The sample has approximately 620,000 clones; roughly 97% are singletons. The specimen was naive CD4+ T cells sorted from blood. Subset: CD45RA+ positively selected. The receptors derive from a woman in her thirties in good health.

The chain employs TRBV5-1 and TRBJ2-5; D possibly matches TRBD1 or TRBD2 (5 bases each). The J call may be wrong; the DNA end is better matched by TRBJ2-7. The length of the CDR3 is 15 residues. Germline V gene data show CDR1 as SGHRS and CDR2 as YFSETQ. CDR3 protein: CASSAIRDGSYEQYF. DNA for the CDR3: TGCGCCAGCAGCGCGATCCGGGACGGATCCTACGAGCAGTACTTC.

The chain combines TRBV28 with TRBJ2-4, with D possibly TRBD2 on 6 matching bases. CDR3 size: 17 residues. The germline V and J ends were trimmed by 7 bases and 0 bases, with 19 bases remaining between them. Germline-derived CDR1 and CDR2 are MDHEN and SYDVKM. The CDR3 is CASTRSRRELAKNIQYF. CDR3 DNA: TGTGCCAGCACCAGATCCCGGAGGGAGCTAGCCAAAAACATTCAGTACTTC.

In DNA form, the CDR3 reads TGTGCCAGCAGTTCGATTCCCACGGGGTCATCTGGCTACACCTTC. Its protein is CASSSIPTGSSGYTF. V usage is TRBV2 and J usage is TRBJ1-2; D uncertain. CDR3 length: 15 amino acids. V was shortened by 5 bases and J by 7 bases, with 20 bases between the two germline ends. Germline V gene sequence: CDR1 SNHLY, CDR2 FYNNEI.

The rearrangement joins TRBV21-1 to TRBJ2-7; the table's D call of TRBD1 was not tested on the DNA. TRBV21-1 is tagged as a pseudogene. The CDR3 is 16 residues long. CDR3 in amino acids: CASSKWSQAFPYEQYF. The CDR3 coding sequence is TGTGCCAGCAGCAAATGGTCCCAGGCCTTTCCCTACGAGCAGTACTTC.

The rearrangement joins TRBV6-1 to TRBJ2-3; tentatively, D is TRBD1 or TRBD2 (7 bases each). The CDR3 has 14 amino acids. Germline assignment: CDR1 MNHNS and CDR2 SASEGT. The germline V and J ends were trimmed by 6 bases and 2 bases, with 12 bases remaining between them. CDR3 nucleotides: TGTGCCAGCAGAGCGGGACAGTCCACAGATACGCAGTATTTT. Encoded protein: CASRAGQSTDTQYF.

This chain links TRBV7-9 with TRBJ2-1; D perhaps matches TRBD2 (5 bases). V dropped 5 bases and J dropped 6 bases, with 11 bases sitting between them. CDR3 length equals 13 residues. Germline V gene lookup returns CDR1 SEHNR and CDR2 FQNEAQ (reference sequence). CDR3 bases: TGTGCCAGCAGCCCACCTACTAGCAATGAGCAGTTCTTC. This encodes CASSPPTSNEQFF.

The chain is built from TRBV18 and TRBJ2-5; weak D call: TRBD1 (5 bases). Germline CDR1 reads KGHSH; CDR2 reads LQKENI. V was trimmed by 6 bases and J by 7 bases, leaving 15 bases between them. This CDR3 region has 13 residues. CDR3 nucleotide sequence: TGTGCCAGCTCCCCCGGACACCTTCGGACCCAGTACTTC. It yields the protein CASSPGHLRTQYF.

Remarks on this clone: The sample has other DNA sequences that encode this CDR3 too. The gene calls are TRBV6-5 and TRBJ1-1; D gene unclear. The CDR3 totals 11 residues. CDR1 MNHEY and CDR2 SVGAGI come from the germline V gene. The ends were cut back, 0 bases at V and 7 bases at J, with 3 bases in the middle. The CDR3 here is CASSYSGEAFF. In DNA, the CDR3 is TGTGCCAGCAGTTACTCTGGTGAAGCTTTCTTT.

J is TRBJ1-6 and V is TRBV10-3, with 8 bases identical to TRBD1. The germline gives CDR1 ENHRY, CDR2 SYGVKD. CDR3 length: 16 residues. Unmatched junction bases numbered 12, after V lost 7 bases and J lost 7 bases. The CDR3 sequence: CAIKMNGQGGNSPLHF. CDR3 nucleotides: TGTGCCATCAAAATGAACGGACAGGGCGGGAATTCACCCCTCCACTTT.

The chain is built from TRBV6-5 and TRBJ2-1; TRBD2 agrees at 11 bases. V shed 4 bases and J 5 bases; nucleotides not matched to a gene: 7. CDR1 is MNHEY and CDR2 is SVGAGI in the germline V gene. CDR3 length: 16 residues. The CDR3 DNA is TGTGCCAGCAGTTCCCAGACTAGCGGGAACCACAATGAGCAGTTCTTC. It encodes CASSSQTSGNHNEQFF.

The chain links TRBV27 to TRBJ1-1, with D possibly TRBD1 on 5 matching bases. The germline gives CDR1 MNHEY, CDR2 SMNVEV (reference sequence). CDR3 length equals 15 residues. V lost 0 bases, J lost 3 bases, and 11 bases lay in between. CDR3 coding DNA: TGTGCCAGCAGTTTATCCTTCCAGGGAGACACTGAAGCTTTCTTT. This translates into CASSLSFQGDTEAFF.

In its sample, this clone was seen once. This specimen includes other DNA sequences encoding the same CDR3. V usage is TRBV6-5 and J usage is TRBJ2-5; 9 bases map to TRBD2. Germline CDR1 MNHEY, CDR2 SVGAGI. Unmatched junction bases numbered 1, after V lost 0 bases and J lost 5 bases. The CDR3 is made up of 14 amino acids. CDR3 DNA: TGTGCCAGCAGTTACTCGAGCGGGGGGGAGACCCAGTACTTC. Translation gives CASSYSSGGETQYF.

The genes are TRBV6-7 and TRBJ1-3; D not certain. TRBV6-7 is an ORF; its function is uncertain. The CDR3 length is 15 residues. Trimming stripped 0 bases from V and 0 bases from J, with 6 bases between. CDR3 residues: CASSYSIPSGNTIYF. The CDR3 DNA reads TGTGCCAGCAGTTACTCGATTCCCTCTGGAAACACCATATATTTT.

The V call is TRBV5-1, the J call TRBJ2-2, with 9 bases aligning to TRBD2. The germline V gene has CDR1 SGHRS and CDR2 YFSETQ. Unmatched junction bases numbered 7, after V lost 7 bases and J lost 6 bases. The CDR3 is made up of 14 amino acids. This chain's CDR3 is CASSQREDAGELFF. The CDR3 DNA follows: TGCGCCAGCTCACAGCGGGAGGACGCCGGGGAGCTGTTTTTT.

The chain uses TRBV7-2 and TRBJ1-1; D not certain. The CDR3 covers 14 residues. The ends were cut back, 1 base at V and 0 bases at J, with 6 bases in the middle. Per the germline V gene, CDR1 is SGHTA and CDR2 is FQGNSA. Here the CDR3 reads CASSLGPMNTEAFF. CDR3 nucleotide sequence: TGTGCCAGCAGCTTAGGGCCTATGAACACTGAAGCTTTCTTT.

The chain couples TRBV28 to TRBJ1-2; D ambiguous. The V end lost 5 bases, the J end lost 8 bases, and 12 bases lay between the germline ends. The germline CDR1 and CDR2 sequences are MDHEN and SYDVKM. The CDR3 covers 12 residues. CDR3: CASSIAGFGYTF. Here the CDR3 DNA reads TGTGCCAGCAGTATCGCAGGATTCGGCTACACCTTC.

V usage is TRBV19 and J usage is TRBJ1-4; perhaps TRBD1 as D (6 bases). The CDR3 is 18 residues long. Trimming stripped 2 bases from V and 0 bases from J, with 16 bases between. Germline V CDR1 and CDR2: LNHDA, SQIVND (reference sequence). The chain's CDR3 is CASSIWGTPGPTNEKLFF. In DNA, the CDR3 is TGTGCCAGTAGTATATGGGGGACACCCGGGCCAACTAATGAAAAACTGTTTTTT. Combining the CDR3 with reference TRBV19 and TRBJ1-4 gives the whole variable domain DGGITQSPKYLFRKEGQNVTLSCEQNLNHDAMYWYRQDPGQGLRLIYYSQIVNDFQKGDIAEGYSVSREKKESFPLTVTSAQKNPTAFYLCASSIWGTPGPTNEKLFFGSGTQLSVL.

The V call is TRBV6-6, the J call TRBJ1-4, with D perhaps matching TRBD1 (5 bases). Germline CDR1 and CDR2: MNHNY and SVGAGI (reference sequence). The ends were cut back, 6 bases at V and 5 bases at J, with 13 bases in the middle. This CDR3 region has 14 residues. The CDR3 DNA is TGTGCCAGCAGCGAGCAGGAGGGGAATGAAAAACTGTTTTTT. This encodes CASSEQEGNEKLFF.